What follows are 14 T cell receptor beta chains derived from one specimen sequenced in a study of spatial heterogeneity in lung cancer. Indicated time point: sample taken at primary tumor resection. Without sorting, whole RNA was sequenced from tumor, nontumor lung or frozen PBMC. TCRdb re-analysed the 5' RACE reads in MiXCR, keeping a single row per CDR3 protein. The sample consists of under 100,000 distinct CDR3 sequences, approximately 8.6% of them appearing once. The sequencing used PBMCs, collected at surgery. The receptors were gathered from a male donor with early-stage non-small cell lung cancer.

This clonotype was counted only a few times. The rearrangement uses TRBV24-1 and TRBJ2-2; 8 positions match TRBD1. Germline V lookup: CDR1 KGHDR, CDR2 SFDVKD. The CDR3 consists of 15 residues. With V trimmed by 3 bases and J by 5 bases, 4 bases remained unmatched. CDR3 protein: CATSDAGQGTGELFF. The CDR3, as DNA: TGTGCCACCAGTGATGCCGGACAGGGTACCGGGGAGCTGTTTTTT.

CDR3 in DNA: TGTGCCAGCAGTGAGGGGGCTCCCTACGAGCAGTACTTC. As protein: CASSEGAPYEQYF. The V gene is TRBV2, the J gene TRBJ2-7; possible D gene TRBD1, 6 bases. Deletions cut 3 bases from V and 2 bases from J, with 8 bases between. CDR3 size: 13 residues. Germline CDR1 SNHLY, CDR2 FYNNEI.

This clonotype has just a few counts. The V and J genes are TRBV19 and TRBJ2-4, with TRBD1 matching 7 bases. V lost 9 bases, J lost 8 bases, and 10 bases stayed unmatched. From germline, CDR1 is LNHDA and CDR2 SQIVND (reference sequence). CDR3 length: 13 amino acids. CDR3: CASHDRDQHIQYF. In nucleotides, the CDR3 is TGTGCCAGCCACGACAGGGATCAGCACATTCAGTACTTC.

This clonotype was observed a few times. This chain links TRBV4-3 with TRBJ2-3, with D unclear. This CDR3 spans 13 amino acids. Trimming stripped 1 base from V and 5 bases from J, with 7 bases between. Germline CDR1 LGHNA, CDR2 YSLEER. CDR3 loop: CASSQGRLDTQYF. The CDR3 DNA is TGCGCCAGCAGCCAAGGGAGATTAGATACGCAGTATTTT.

V and J are TRBV12-3 or TRBV12-4 and TRBJ2-5; D is unclear. CDR3 length equals 14 residues. Deletions cut 6 bases from V and 0 bases from J, with 11 bases between. CDR3 bases: TGTGCCAGCAGCCCGACTGCGTACCAAGAGACCCAGTACTTC. Translated: CASSPTAYQETQYF.

In its sample, this clonotype was seen a few times. This chain links TRBV6-2 or TRBV6-3 with TRBJ1-1; D remains ambiguous. Trimming took 5 bases from V and 6 from J, leaving 19 bases between them. The CDR3 length is 15 residues. Germline V gives CDR1 MNHEY, CDR2 SVGEGT. The CDR3 DNA is TGTGCCAGCAGTAACACCATTTGGGGAAACCCTGAAGCTTTCTTT. This gives the protein CASSNTIWGNPEAFF.

This clonotype has more than one count but fewer than ten. V gene TRBV5-6 combines with J gene TRBJ1-6, with D maybe TRBD1 (5 bases). With 3 bases removed from V and 5 bases from J, the gap between germline ends came to 9 bases. Germline V gene data show CDR1 as SGHDT and CDR2 as YYEEEE. The length of the CDR3 is 14 residues. The CDR3: CASSSPGHNSPLHF. The CDR3 bases are TGTGCCAGCAGCTCTCCGGGGCATAATTCACCCCTCCACTTT.

The chain combines TRBV2 with TRBJ2-5; 7 bases align to TRBD2. There are 15 residues in the CDR3. With 8 bases clipped from V and 5 bases from J, the junction kept 14 bases outside the gene matches. Germline V gene sequence: CDR1 SNHLY, CDR2 FYNNEI. CDR3 sequence (DNA): TGTGCCAGCGGCCTAAAGGGACTACCAGGGGAGACCCAGTACTTC. The encoded protein is CASGLKGLPGETQYF.

This clonotype was seen ten or more times. V usage is TRBV2 and J usage is TRBJ2-3; D is undetermined. Germline CDR1 reads SNHLY; CDR2 reads FYNNEI. The CDR3 has 13 amino acids. V was cut by 3 bases and J by 2 bases, with 6 bases left in between. For the CDR3, the DNA is TGTGCCAGCAGTGAGGATCTCACAGATACGCAGTATTTT. This sequence encodes CASSEDLTDTQYF.

At least ten counts were recorded for this clonotype. This CDR3 reads CASSLDSVSYGYTF. The CDR3 DNA reads as TGTGCCAGCAGCTTGGACAGCGTCTCCTATGGCTACACCTTC. The rearrangement links TRBV7-2 to TRBJ1-2; the D gene is possibly TRBD1 (6 bases). Looked up from germline, CDR1 is SGHTA and CDR2 is FQGNSA. The CDR3 is 14 residues long. The V end lost 3 bases, the J end lost 4 bases, and 12 bases lay between the germline ends.

The chain has TRBV2 and TRBJ2-7, with TRBD2 matching 9 bases. Germline lookup yields CDR1 SNHLY and CDR2 FYNNEI. Trimming took 1 base from V and 5 from J; bases not matched to a gene: 6. The CDR3 is 15 residues long. The CDR3 DNA follows: TGTGCCAGCAGTGAAGGCGGGAGGGCGGGAAACGAGCAGTACTTC. Its translation: CASSEGGRAGNEQYF.

The gene calls are TRBV5-1 and TRBJ1-2, with 7 nucleotides matching TRBD1. This CDR3 is built from 13 residues. The trim removed 1 base at V and 4 bases at J, leaving 1 base unmatched. Germline-derived CDR1 and CDR2 are SGHRS and YFSETQ. CDR3 DNA: TGCGCCAGCAGCTTGCCAGGGGGCTATGGCTACACCTTC. It translates to CASSLPGGYGYTF.

The chain links TRBV5-1 to TRBJ2-1; D remains ambiguous. Trimming left V 2 bases short and J 7 bases short, with 16 bases between. CDR3 length: 15 amino acids. Germline CDR1 reads SGHRS; CDR2 reads YFSETQ. The CDR3 reads CASSFADPALNEQFF. In DNA form, the CDR3 reads TGCGCCAGCAGCTTCGCGGACCCGGCCCTAAATGAGCAGTTCTTC.

This clonotype was seen at least ten times. The chain couples TRBV9 to TRBJ2-3, with TRBD1 matching over 7 bases. Trimming took 1 base from V and 3 from J; bases not matched to a gene: 2. CDR1 and CDR2 (germline): SGDLS, YYNGEE. This CDR3 has 14 amino acids. The CDR3 region is CASSVRGLTDTQYF. CDR3 nucleotide sequence: TGTGCCAGCAGCGTAAGGGGGCTTACAGATACGCAGTATTTT.